The clone carrying this T cell receptor beta chain was observed a handful of times. Carrying unique molecular identifiers, the cDNA also gained a universal primer site through template switching. Each CDR3 protein is one row after TCRdb ran MiXCR on the 5' RACE reads. The table has under 300,000 distinct CDR3 sequences, over 11% seen once. The data were taken from a study of identical twins. The germline V gene encodes CDR1 SGHTA and CDR2 FQGNSA. V lost 4 bases to trimming and J lost 6 bases, with 19 bases between them. The CDR3 is 16 amino acids. The sequenced sample was memory (CD45RO+) T cells sorted from blood. The rearrangement uses TRBV7-2 and TRBJ2-1; D is perhaps TRBD2 (6 bases). This receptor was taken from a woman aged 18 to 35 in good health. CDR3 sequence: CASSSQAGRSSNEQFF. The CDR3 bases are TGTGCCAGCAGCTCACAGGCGGGGAGGTCTAGCAATGAGCAGTTCTTC.